The present TCR beta chain was sequenced within a study of blood T cell repertoires in COVID-19. Study-wide context: Sites across the United States, Italy and Spain contributed samples from acute and convalescent COVID-19. T cells, B-cell-depleted T cells, or PBMCs supplied cDNA or gDNA.

Original processing methods: Reference gene primers were amplified, and this amplification served to estimate nucleated cell counts. TCRdb's copy holds only in-frame clones and misses some; the assay was immunoSEQ multiplex PCR. The V and J calls and clone size were taken over from that table, and D and trimming were inferred from the DNA. The sample consists of under 90,000 clones, about 68% of them appearing once. This CDR3 contains 17 residues. Per the germline V gene, CDR1 is SGHAT and CDR2 is FQNNGV. V was clipped by 2 bases and J by 2 bases, with 19 bases between them. The chain links TRBV11-2 to TRBJ2-7; D possibly corresponds to TRBD2 (6 bases). The receptor comes from a man aged 50 to 60 with active or convalescent COVID-19. Sequenced: peripheral blood. CDR3 coding DNA: TGTGCCAGCAGCTTACTAACGTCTGGAGGGGTCCCCTACGAGCAGTACTTC. This translates into CASSLLTSGGVPYEQYF.